This entry features one T cell receptor (beta chain) sequence. These data originate in a study of blood T cell repertoires in COVID-19. Looking at the study overall: Material from acute and convalescent COVID-19 was sourced from the United States, Italy and Spain.

Germline CDR1 and CDR2: SEHNR and FQNEAQ (reference sequence). There are 12 residues in the CDR3. V lost 5 bases, J lost 5 bases, and 9 bases lay in between. Participants, about 18 to 90 years old, spanned about two dozen US areas. Self-reported history from a screening survey and questionnaire set each donor's cohort. In the original workflow: Estimation of nucleated cell counts was performed using reference gene primer amplification. Sequencing used immunoSEQ multiplex PCR; TCRdb keeps in-frame clones, though not all of them. That table gives V, J and clone size, and the DNA gave D and trimming. The data show 270,000 or so clones, with roughly 90% seen just once and about 3% held by the top ten.

The receptor was derived from a middle-aged man who had been exposed to COVID-19. Source material: PBMCs or T cells enriched from blood (not recorded which). The chain joins TRBV7-9 to TRBJ2-5, with a weak D call TRBD2 (5 bases). CDR3 amino acids: CASSPPGETQYF. The DNA for the CDR3 is TGTGCCAGCAGCCCGCCGGGGGAGACCCAGTACTTC. The whole variable domain, remainder taken from reference TRBV7-9 and TRBJ2-5, is DTGVSQNPRHKITKRGQNVTFRCDPISEHNRLYWYRQTLGQGPEFLTYFQNEAQLEKSRLLSDRFSAERPKGSFSTLEIQRTEQGDSAMYLCASSPPGETQYFGPGTRLLVL.